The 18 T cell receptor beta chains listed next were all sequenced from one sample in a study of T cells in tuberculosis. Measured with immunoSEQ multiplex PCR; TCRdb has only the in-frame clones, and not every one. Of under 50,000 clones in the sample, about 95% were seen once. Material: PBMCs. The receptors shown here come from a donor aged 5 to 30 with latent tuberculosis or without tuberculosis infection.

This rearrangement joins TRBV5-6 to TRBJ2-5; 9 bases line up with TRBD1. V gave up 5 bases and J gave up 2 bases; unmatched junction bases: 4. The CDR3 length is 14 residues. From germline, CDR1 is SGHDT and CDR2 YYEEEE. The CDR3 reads CASSYGQGQETQYF. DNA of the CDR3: TGTGCCAGCAGTTACGGACAGGGGCAAGAGACCCAGTACTTC.

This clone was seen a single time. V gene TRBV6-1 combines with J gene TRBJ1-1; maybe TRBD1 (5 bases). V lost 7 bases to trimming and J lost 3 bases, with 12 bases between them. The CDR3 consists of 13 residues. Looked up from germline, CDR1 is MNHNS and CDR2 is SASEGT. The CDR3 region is CASTGVGDTEAFF. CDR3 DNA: TGTGCCAGCACGGGGGTCGGGGACACTGAAGCTTTCTTT.

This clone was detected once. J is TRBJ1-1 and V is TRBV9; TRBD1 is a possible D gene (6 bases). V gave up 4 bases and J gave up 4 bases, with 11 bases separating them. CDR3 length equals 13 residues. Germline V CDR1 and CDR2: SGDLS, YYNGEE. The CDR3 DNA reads TGTGCCAGCAGCACGGGGGGCGGCACTGAAGCTTTCTTT. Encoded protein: CASSTGGGTEAFF.

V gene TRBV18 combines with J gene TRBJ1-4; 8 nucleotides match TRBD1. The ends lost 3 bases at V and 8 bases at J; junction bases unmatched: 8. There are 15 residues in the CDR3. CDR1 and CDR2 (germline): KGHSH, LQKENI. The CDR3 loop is CASSPDRVSGEKLFF. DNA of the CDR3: TGTGCCAGCTCACCGGACAGGGTGTCTGGAGAAAAACTGTTTTTT.

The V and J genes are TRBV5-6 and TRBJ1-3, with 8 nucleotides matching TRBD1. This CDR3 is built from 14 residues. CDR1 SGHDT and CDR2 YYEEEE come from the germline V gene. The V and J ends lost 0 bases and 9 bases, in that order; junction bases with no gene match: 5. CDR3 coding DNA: TGTGCCAGCAGCTTGGCCGGACAGGGAGCCACCATATATTTT. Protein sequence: CASSLAGQGATIYF.

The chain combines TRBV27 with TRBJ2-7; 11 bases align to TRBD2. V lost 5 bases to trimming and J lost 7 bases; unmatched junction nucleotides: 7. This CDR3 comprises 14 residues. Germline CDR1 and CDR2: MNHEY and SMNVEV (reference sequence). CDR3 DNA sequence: TGTGCCAGCAGTGTAGCGGGGGGGCTGGGGGAGCAGTACTTC. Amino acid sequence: CASSVAGGLGEQYF.

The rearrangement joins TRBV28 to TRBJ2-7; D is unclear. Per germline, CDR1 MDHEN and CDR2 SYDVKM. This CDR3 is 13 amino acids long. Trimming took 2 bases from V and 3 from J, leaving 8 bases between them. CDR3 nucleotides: TGTGCCAGCAGTTTAGCTAGAGTCTACGAGCAGTACTTC. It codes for CASSLARVYEQYF.

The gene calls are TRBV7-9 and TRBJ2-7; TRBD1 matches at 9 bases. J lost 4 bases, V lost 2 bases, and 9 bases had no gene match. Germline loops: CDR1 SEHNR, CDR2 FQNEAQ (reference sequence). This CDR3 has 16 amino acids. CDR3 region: CASSLFPRDREYEQYF. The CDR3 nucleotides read TGTGCCAGCAGCTTATTTCCCCGGGACAGGGAATACGAGCAGTACTTC.

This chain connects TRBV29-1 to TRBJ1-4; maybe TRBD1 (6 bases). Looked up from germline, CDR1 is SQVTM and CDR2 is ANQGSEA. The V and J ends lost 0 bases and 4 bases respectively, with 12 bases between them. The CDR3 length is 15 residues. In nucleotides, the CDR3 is TGCAGCGTTGAAGACGCGGGGGGCGTTAATGAAAAACTGTTTTTT. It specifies CSVEDAGGVNEKLFF. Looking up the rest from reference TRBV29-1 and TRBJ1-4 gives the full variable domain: SAVISQKPSRDICQRGTSLTIQCQVDSQVTMMFWYRQQPGQSLTLIATANQGSEATYESGFVIDKFPISRPNLTFSTLTVSNMSPEDSSIYLCSVEDAGGVNEKLFFGSGTQLSVL.

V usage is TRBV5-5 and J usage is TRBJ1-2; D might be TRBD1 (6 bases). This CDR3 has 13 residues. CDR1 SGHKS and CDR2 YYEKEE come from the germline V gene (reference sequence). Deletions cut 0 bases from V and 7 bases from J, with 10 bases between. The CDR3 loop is CASSLASGAGYTF. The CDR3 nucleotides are TGTGCCAGCAGCTTGGCTTCAGGGGCTGGCTACACCTTC.

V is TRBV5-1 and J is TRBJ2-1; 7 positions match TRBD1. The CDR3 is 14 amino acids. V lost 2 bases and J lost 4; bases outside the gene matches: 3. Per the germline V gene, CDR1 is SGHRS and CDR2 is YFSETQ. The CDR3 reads CASSFWTGYNEQFF. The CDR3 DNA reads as TGCGCCAGCAGCTTTTGGACAGGTTACAATGAGCAGTTCTTC.

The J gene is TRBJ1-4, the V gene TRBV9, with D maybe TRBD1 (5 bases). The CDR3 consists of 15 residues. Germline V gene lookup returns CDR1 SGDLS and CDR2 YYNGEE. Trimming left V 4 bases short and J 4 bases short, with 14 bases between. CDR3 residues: CASSRDSGRNEKLFF. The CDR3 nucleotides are TGTGCCAGCAGCCGCGACAGCGGGCGTAATGAAAAACTGTTTTTT. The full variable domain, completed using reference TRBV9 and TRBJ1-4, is DSGVTQTPKHLITATGQRVTLRCSPRSGDLSVYWYQQSLDQGLQFLIQYYNGEERAKGNILERFSAQQFPDLHSELNLSSLELGDSALYFCASSRDSGRNEKLFFGSGTQLSVL.

The CDR3 DNA reads TGCGCCAGCAGCGTGGGACAGTTCAACACCGGGGAGCTGTTTTTT. Protein: CASSVGQFNTGELFF. The rearrangement joins TRBV5-1 to TRBJ2-2; the match to TRBD1 covers 7 bases. The junction had 5 bases not matched to a gene; V was cut back by 4 bases and J by 2 bases. The CDR3 is made up of 15 amino acids. CDR1 and CDR2 from the germline V gene are SGHRS and YFSETQ.

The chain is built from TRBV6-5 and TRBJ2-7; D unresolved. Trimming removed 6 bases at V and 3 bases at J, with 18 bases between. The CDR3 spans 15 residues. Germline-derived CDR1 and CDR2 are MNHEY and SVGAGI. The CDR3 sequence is CASSPHSDTNYEQYF. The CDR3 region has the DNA TGTGCCAGCAGCCCACACAGTGATACAAACTACGAGCAGTACTTC.

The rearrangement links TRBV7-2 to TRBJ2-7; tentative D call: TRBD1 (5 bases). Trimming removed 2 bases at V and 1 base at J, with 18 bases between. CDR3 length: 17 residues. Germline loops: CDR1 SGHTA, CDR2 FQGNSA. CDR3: CASSLIFPQGRSYEQYF. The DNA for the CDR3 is TGTGCCAGCAGCTTAATTTTCCCCCAGGGTCGGTCCTACGAGCAGTACTTC.

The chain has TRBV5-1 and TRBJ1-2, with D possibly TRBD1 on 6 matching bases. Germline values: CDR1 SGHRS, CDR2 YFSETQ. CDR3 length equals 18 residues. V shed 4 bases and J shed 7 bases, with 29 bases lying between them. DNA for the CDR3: TGCGCCAGCAGCAGGGGCAGCAGCTTCGGTGAAGGGGGTGGTGGCTACACCTTC. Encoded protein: CASSRGSSFGEGGGGYTF.

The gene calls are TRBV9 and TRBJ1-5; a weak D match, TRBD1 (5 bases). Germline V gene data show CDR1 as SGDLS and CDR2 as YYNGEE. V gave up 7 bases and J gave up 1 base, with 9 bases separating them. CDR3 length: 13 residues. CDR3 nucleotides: TGTGCCAGCGGTAGGGGAAGCAATCAGCCCCAGCATTTT. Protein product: CASGRGSNQPQHF.

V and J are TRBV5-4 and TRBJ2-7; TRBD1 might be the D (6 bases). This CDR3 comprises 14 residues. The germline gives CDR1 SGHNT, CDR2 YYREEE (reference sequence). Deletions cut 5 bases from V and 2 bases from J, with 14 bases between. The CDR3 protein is CASRPRDNTYEQYF. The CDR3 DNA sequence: TGTGCCAGCAGACCCCGGGACAACACCTACGAGCAGTACTTC.